Detailed here is one TCR beta chain. Its antigen specificity is not known. No base quality values were provided; no much bigger clone lies one nucleotide off. The CDR3 measures 12 amino acids from cysteine to phenylalanine. Only the CDR3 DNA is retained, 36 bases long and in frame from the first base. Between the V and J ends, shortened by 7 bases and 5 bases respectively, the junction contains 14 bases. Taken from the germline V gene, the CDR1 and CDR2 loops are SQVTM and ANQGSEA. The data stem from a study of T cell responses to AZD1222 COVID-19 vaccine (dated by TCRdb to the early 2020s). Turning to the overall study: A total of 233 trial participants underwent TCR sequencing, of whom 207 received two doses of AZD1222 and about 25 received two doses of the MenACWY control vaccine. Trial participants were enrolled by age into 18-55, 56-69 and 70-plus year subgroups, with around 140, 26 and 57 TCR-sequenced participants respectively.

What the time point label conveys for this sample: about 28 days (+/-7) after the second vaccine dose. AZD1222 recipients with second doses at about 4 weeks or about 12 weeks were pooled, because spike-specific TCR depth and breadth did not differ between schedules. The vaccinee samples were drawn from two UK trials, COV001 and COV002, one of which was a single-blind randomized controlled phase 2/3 trial testing AZD1222 (ChAdOx1 nCoV-19) in healthy adults. For TCRbeta chain sequencing, PBMC samples from trial participants were taken at day 0 and at day 28 after the second dose. What the authors observed across the whole study: Participants were mostly white British, with more females than males. The authors suggested clonal diversity may have been underestimated. Spike-specific TCR breadth and depth rose significantly after two AZD1222 doses compared with day 0 and with MenACWY recipients. Because no day 14 peak-response samples were available, repertoires were characterized only after the peak T cell response. The 56-69-year group was small, and its depth increase did not reach significance, likely because of low power. The whole spike protein was spanned by vaccine-associated CD4 TCRs, and dominant responses were seen in regions 160-218 and 743-854. Reportedly, almost half of the unique spike-specific TCRs recognized epitopes lying outside the regions that are mutated in the B.1.351 and B.1.1.7 variants. Conclusions about previously exposed vaccinees are limited because only a handful of AZD1222 recipients were SARS-CoV-2 seropositive at baseline.

The CDR3 regions of human TCRbeta chains were subjected to immunosequencing. The authors' pipeline ran thus. Repertoire TCRs were matched against a reference library of SARS-CoV-2-specific TCRs generated with the MIRA antigen-specificity platform. Breadth meant the fraction of unique TCRs that were SARS-CoV-2-associated, whereas depth meant the fraction of total T cells that were SARS-CoV-2-associated. Using the MIRA data, each spike-specific TCR was mapped to the spike region that the TCR reacts to and placed in a CD4 or CD8 class. Log10-transformed breadth and depth values were compared by one-way ANOVA with Sidak's multiple comparisons tests. Sourced from immuneACCESS, this table was stored by TCRdb with only in-frame sequences that have V and J called. A share of the clones is absent; for the studies checked, an unresolved V gene accounts for under half, and the remainder has no known explanation. V and J calls and clone size are as listed in that table; D and trimming were resolved from the DNA. The sample yields approximately 84,000 clones; roughly nine tenths were counted once. Jointly, the top ten make up under 3% of the sample.

This sample comprised peripheral blood, obtained 28 days after the second AZD1222 dose. The sequence was collected from an adult who received the AZD1222 COVID-19 vaccine. The rearranged segments are TRBV29-1 and TRBJ2-5, and TRBD1 may be the D gene, going by 5 matching bases. For the CDR3, the sequence is CSADGAGETQYF. The bases read TGCAGCGCCGACGGTGCAGGGGAGACCCAGTACTTC.